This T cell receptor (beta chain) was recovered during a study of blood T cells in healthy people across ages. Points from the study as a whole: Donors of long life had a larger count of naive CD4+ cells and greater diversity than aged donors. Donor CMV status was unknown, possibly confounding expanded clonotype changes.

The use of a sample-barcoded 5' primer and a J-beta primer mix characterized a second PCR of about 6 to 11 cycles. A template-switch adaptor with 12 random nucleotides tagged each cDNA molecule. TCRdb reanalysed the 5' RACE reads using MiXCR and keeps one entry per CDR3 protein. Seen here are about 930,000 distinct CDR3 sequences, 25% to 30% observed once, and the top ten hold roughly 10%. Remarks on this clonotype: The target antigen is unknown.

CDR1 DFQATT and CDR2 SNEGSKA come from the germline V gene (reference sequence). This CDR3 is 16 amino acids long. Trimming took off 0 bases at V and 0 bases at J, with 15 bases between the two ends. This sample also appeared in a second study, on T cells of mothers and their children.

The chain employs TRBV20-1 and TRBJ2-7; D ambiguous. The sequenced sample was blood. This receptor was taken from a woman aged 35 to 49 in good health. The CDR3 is CSARDFLAFSSYEQYF. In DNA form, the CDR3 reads TGCAGTGCTAGAGATTTTTTGGCCTTTAGCTCCTACGAGCAGTACTTC.